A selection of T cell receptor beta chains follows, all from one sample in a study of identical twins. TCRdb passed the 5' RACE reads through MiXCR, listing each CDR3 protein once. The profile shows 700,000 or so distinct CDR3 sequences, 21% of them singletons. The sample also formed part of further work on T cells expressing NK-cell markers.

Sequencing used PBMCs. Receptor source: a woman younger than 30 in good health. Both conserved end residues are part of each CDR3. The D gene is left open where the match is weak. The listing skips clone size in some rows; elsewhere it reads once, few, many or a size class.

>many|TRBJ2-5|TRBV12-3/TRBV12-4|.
CASSSPFTSSQETQYF
TGTGCCAGCAGTTCGCCCTTCACTAGTTCCCAAGAGACCCAGTACTTC
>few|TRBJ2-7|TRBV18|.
CASSPIQDPSYEQYF
TGTGCCAGCTCCCCCATTCAAGACCCCTCCTACGAGCAGTACTTC
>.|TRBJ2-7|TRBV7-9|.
CATEPPRKAGYEQYF
TGTGCCACCGAACCGCCCCGGAAAGCAGGCTACGAGCAGTACTTC
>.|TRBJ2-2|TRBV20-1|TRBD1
CSAIFGTGVAGELFF
TGCAGTGCTATCTTCGGGACAGGGGTGGCCGGGGAGCTGTTTTTT
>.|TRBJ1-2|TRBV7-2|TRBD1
CASSYSAWDRGRYTF
TGTGCCAGCAGCTACAGCGCCTGGGACAGGGGCCGCTACACCTTC
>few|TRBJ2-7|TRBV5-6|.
CASSFGYGARNEQYF
TGTGCCAGCAGCTTTGGATACGGAGCCAGGAACGAGCAGTACTTC
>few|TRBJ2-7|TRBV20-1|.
CSAREFRKGEYEQYF
TGCAGTGCTAGAGAGTTCAGGAAGGGCGAATACGAGCAGTACTTC
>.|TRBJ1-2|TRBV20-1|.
CSAGSRAYGYTF
TGCAGTGCTGGGAGCCGGGCGTATGGCTACACCTTC
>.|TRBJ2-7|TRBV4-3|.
CASSPQTGVHEQYF
TGCGCCAGCAGCCCCCAGACGGGAGTCCACGAGCAGTACTTC
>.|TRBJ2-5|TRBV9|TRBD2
CASSVSSGREGETQYF
TGTGCCAGCAGCGTCTCTAGCGGGAGGGAGGGAGAGACCCAGTACTTC
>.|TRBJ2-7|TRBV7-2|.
CASSLFNEQYF
TGTGCCAGCAGCTTATTCAACGAGCAGTACTTC
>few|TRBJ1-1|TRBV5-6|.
CASSGYRDPRVAAFF
TGTGCCAGCAGCGGGTACAGGGACCCCAGGGTTGCAGCTTTCTTT
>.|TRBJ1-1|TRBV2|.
CASLEDRNTEAFF
TGTGCCAGCCTCGAGGACAGGAACACTGAAGCTTTCTTT
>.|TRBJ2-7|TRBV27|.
CASALRGGQNEQYF
TGTGCCAGCGCCCTCAGGGGGGGGCAAAACGAGCAGTACTTC
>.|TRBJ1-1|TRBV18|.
CASSPMTAYTEAFF
TGTGCCAGCTCACCAATGACCGCGTACACTGAAGCTTTCTTT
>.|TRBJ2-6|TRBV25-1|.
CASSVGPAGANVLTF
TGTGCCAGCAGTGTTGGCCCGGCAGGGGCCAACGTCCTGACTTTC
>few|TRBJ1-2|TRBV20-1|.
CSARGGETYSYTF
TGCAGTGCTAGAGGGGGAGAAACATACAGCTACACCTTC
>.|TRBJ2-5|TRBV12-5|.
CASGVVRETQYF
TGTGCTAGTGGCGTGGTGCGGGAGACCCAGTACTTC
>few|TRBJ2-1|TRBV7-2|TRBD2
CASSLAKLAGGRQFF
TGTGCCAGCAGCTTAGCGAAACTAGCGGGAGGGAGGCAGTTCTTC
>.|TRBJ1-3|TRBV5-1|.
CASSLASGSGNTIYF
TGCGCCAGCAGCTTGGCCTCGGGCTCTGGAAACACCATATATTTT
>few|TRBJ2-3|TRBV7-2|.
CASSSGGTTQYF
TGTGCCAGCAGCTCAGGAGGGACAACGCAGTATTTT
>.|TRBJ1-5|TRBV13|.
CASSSTPDQPQHF
TGTGCCAGCAGCTCTACACCGGATCAGCCCCAGCATTTT
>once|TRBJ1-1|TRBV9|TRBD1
CASNRDRDGEAFF
TGTGCCAGCAACCGGGACAGGGACGGTGAAGCTTTCTTT
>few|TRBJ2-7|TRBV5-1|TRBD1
CASSLGRGRNEQYF
TGCGCCAGCAGCTTGGGCAGGGGGCGCAACGAGCAGTACTTC
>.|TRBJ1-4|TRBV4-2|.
CASSQASEKLFF
TGTGCCAGCAGCCAAGCTTCAGAAAAACTGTTTTTT
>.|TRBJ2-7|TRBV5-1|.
CASSRDGSADLEQYF
TGCGCCAGCAGCAGGGACGGCTCCGCTGACTTGGAGCAGTACTTC
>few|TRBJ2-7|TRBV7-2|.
CASSSPLGGLSYEQYF
TGTGCCAGCAGCTCCCCTTTGGGGGGCCTCTCCTACGAGCAGTACTTC
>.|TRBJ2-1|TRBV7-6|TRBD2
CASSSGTSGLTNEQFF
TGTGCCAGCAGCTCAGGGACTAGCGGGCTCACCAATGAGCAGTTCTTC
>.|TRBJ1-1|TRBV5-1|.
CASSFAGLATEAFF
TGCGCCAGCAGCTTCGCAGGGCTGGCGACTGAAGCTTTCTTT
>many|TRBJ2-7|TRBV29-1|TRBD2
CSVEGLAGGSYEQYF
TGCAGCGTTGAAGGACTAGCGGGAGGTTCCTACGAGCAGTACTTC